This T cell receptor beta chain appears in the sequencing data of a study of PD-L1 blockade in urothelial cancer. Turning to the study itself: Enrolled patients had been treated previously with 0 to 3 chemotherapy regimens.

Time point defined: pretreatment peripheral blood. J lost 12 bases, V lost 4 bases, and 16 bases had no gene match. CDR3 size: 15 residues. Germline V gene sequence: CDR1 SGHNT, CDR2 YYREEE (reference sequence). TCRdb's copy holds only in-frame clones and misses some; the assay was immunoSEQ multiplex PCR. Of approximately 50,000 clones in the sample, 82% are singletons; the top ten hold 1.5% to 2%. Sequenced here: PBMCs, sampled around atezolizumab (anti-PD-L1) treatment. The chain combines TRBV5-4 with TRBJ2-1, with 7 bases fitting TRBD1. This clonotype was sampled from a middle-aged man with urothelial cancer. The CDR3 coding sequence is TGTGCCAGCAGCCTAGACAGGGTACCTCAACAAGGGCAGTTCTTC. Protein product: CASSLDRVPQQGQFF.